One sample yielded the 20 T cell receptor beta chains listed below, sequenced in a study of T cell changes during pregnancy in multiple sclerosis. The repertoire was sequenced with immunoSEQ multiplex PCR; TCRdb's copy has only in-frame clones and lacks some. The sample has 60,000 or so clones, roughly 90% seen once; the top ten hold 0.85% to 0.9%. The sequences come from peripheral blood, collected before pregnancy. These TCRs come from a female donor with multiple sclerosis, enrolled in a pregnancy study.

The chain uses TRBV5-6 and TRBJ2-1; TRBD2 aligns across 11 bases. The CDR3 is 14 residues long. The V segment lost 7 bases and the J segment 2 bases; nucleotides outside the gene matches: 2. CDR1 SGHDT and CDR2 YYEEEE come from the germline V gene. The CDR3 nucleotides are TGTGCCAGCGTTAGCGGGGGGGCCTACAATGAGCAGTTCTTC. Its protein is CASVSGGAYNEQFF.

The chain couples TRBV7-9 to TRBJ1-1; D ambiguous. V was shortened by 1 base and J by 0 bases, with 12 bases between the two germline ends. From germline, CDR1 is SEHNR and CDR2 FQNEAQ (reference sequence). The CDR3 runs to 16 residues. The CDR3 region has the DNA TGTGCCAGCAGCTTAGGGAGGGAAACAATGAACACTGAAGCTTTCTTT. Encoded protein: CASSLGRETMNTEAFF.

The chain is built from TRBV14 and TRBJ2-1; 12 bases line up with TRBD2. V trimming: 5 bases; J trimming: 2 bases; junction bases outside the gene matches: 4. The CDR3 contains 16 residues. Per germline, CDR1 SGHDN and CDR2 FVKESK. The CDR3 loop reads CASSVRTSGTYNEQFF. CDR3 coding DNA: TGTGCCAGCAGCGTCCGGACTAGCGGGACCTACAATGAGCAGTTCTTC. The complete variable domain, with remaining parts taken from reference TRBV14 and TRBJ2-1, reads EAGVTQFPSHSVIEKGQTVTLRCDPISGHDNLYWYRRVMGKEIKFLLHFVKESKQDESGMPNNRFLAERTGGTYSTLKVQPAELEDSGVYFCASSVRTSGTYNEQFFGPGTRLTVL.

The chain recombines TRBV10-3 with TRBJ2-5; perhaps TRBD2 as D (7 bases). This CDR3 has 15 residues. V lost 6 bases, J lost 2 bases, and 16 bases lay in between. Germline V CDR1 and CDR2: ENHRY, SYGVKD. As DNA, the CDR3 is TGTGCCATCAGCGAGGGGGGGGCAGGACAAGAGACCCAGTACTTC. Its translation: CAISEGGAGQETQYF.

V is TRBV5-4 and J is TRBJ1-2; TRBD1 matches at 8 bases. Germline lookup yields CDR1 SGHNT and CDR2 YYREEE (reference sequence). Losses at the gene ends were 2 bases for V and 3 bases for J; bases not matched to a gene: 3. CDR3 length equals 14 residues. This CDR3 is CASSLPDRDYGYTF. CDR3 bases: TGTGCCAGCAGCTTACCGGACAGGGACTATGGCTACACCTTC. The entire variable domain, with the rest obtained from reference TRBV5-4 and TRBJ1-2, is as follows: ETGVTQSPTHLIKTRGQQVTLRCSSQSGHNTVSWYQQALGQGPQFIFQYYREEENGRGNFPPRFSGLQFPNYSSELNVNALELDDSALYLCASSLPDRDYGYTFGSGTRLTVV.

The CDR3 here is CASSVQVGVTGANVLTF. The CDR3 DNA follows: TGTGCCAGCAGTGTTCAGGTGGGAGTTACTGGGGCCAACGTCCTGACTTTC. The V and J genes are TRBV6-1 and TRBJ2-6; a possible D gene is TRBD2 (5 bases). CDR3 size: 17 residues. Germline CDR1 is MNHNS and CDR2 is SASEGT. The V end lost 4 bases, the J end lost 2 bases, and 15 bases lay between the germline ends.

The chain combines TRBV19 with TRBJ1-1; a possible D gene is TRBD1 (6 bases). This CDR3 region has 14 residues. Between the trimmed V and J ends, which lost 8 bases and 1 base, there was a span of 14 bases. Looked up from germline, CDR1 is LNHDA and CDR2 is SQIVND (reference sequence). CDR3 bases: TGTGCCAGTGGTAACAGGGAGTGGAACACTGAAGCTTTCTTT. Translation gives CASGNREWNTEAFF.

The CDR3 here is CASRGRGFGLTYEQYF. CDR3 DNA sequence: TGTGCCAGTAGGGGCAGGGGATTTGGCCTAACCTACGAGCAGTACTTC. The rearrangement uses TRBV19 and TRBJ2-7; perhaps TRBD1 as D (6 bases). Germline CDR1 is LNHDA and CDR2 is SQIVND (reference sequence). The CDR3 spans 16 residues. The ends were cut back, 6 bases at V and 2 bases at J, with 20 bases in the middle.

The chain has TRBV20-1 and TRBJ2-5; D gene ambiguous. Germline CDR1 and CDR2: DFQATT and SNEGSKA (reference sequence). Between the trimmed V and J ends, which lost 5 bases and 4 bases, there was a span of 8 bases. There are 11 residues in the CDR3. The CDR3 DNA follows: TGCAGTGCTGGCCCAAGAGAGACCCAGTACTTC. This gives the protein CSAGPRETQYF.

The CDR3 here is CASSQTGTPIETQYF. The CDR3 coding sequence is TGTGCCAGCAGCCAGACCGGGACACCCATCGAGACCCAGTACTTC. The J gene is TRBJ2-5, the V gene TRBV6-6; D is perhaps TRBD1 (6 bases). Germline V gives CDR1 MNHNY, CDR2 SVGAGI (reference sequence). This CDR3 spans 15 amino acids. V gave up 6 bases and J gave up 5 bases, with 19 bases separating them.

This clone was recorded once. The chain recombines TRBV28 with TRBJ2-1; 9 bases fit TRBD2. This CDR3 spans 15 amino acids. V gave up 5 bases and J gave up 5 bases; unmatched junction bases: 7. Germline CDR1 reads MDHEN; CDR2 reads SYDVKM. CDR3 nucleotide sequence: TGTGCCAGCAGTGCTCGGGCTAGCGGGGACAATGAGCAGTTCTTC. Its translation: CASSARASGDNEQFF. The complete variable domain, with remaining parts taken from reference TRBV28 and TRBJ2-1, reads DVKVTQSSRYLVKRTGEKVFLECVQDMDHENMFWYRQDPGLGLRLIYFSYDVKMKEKGDIPEGYSVSREKKERFSLILESASTNQTSMYLCASSARASGDNEQFFGPGTRLTVL.

The rearrangement joins TRBV7-3 to TRBJ2-6; TRBD1 matches 7 bases. This CDR3 is built from 17 residues. Trimming removed 0 bases from V and 3 bases from J; junction bases left unmatched: 5. CDR1 is SGHTA and CDR2 is FQGTGA in the germline V gene. CDR3 DNA: TGTGCCAGCAGCTTAACTCCAGGGGGAGTTGGGGCCAACGTCCTGACTTTC. Amino acid sequence: CASSLTPGGVGANVLTF.

The chain joins TRBV27 to TRBJ2-6; D remains unclear. Trimming took 5 bases from V and 1 from J, leaving 9 bases between them. Germline V gives CDR1 MNHEY, CDR2 SMNVEV (reference sequence). This CDR3 contains 15 residues. Here the CDR3 DNA reads TGTGCCAGCAGTGCCCCCAGGTCTGGGGCCAACGTCCTGACTTTC. Translating gives CASSAPRSGANVLTF.

This clone appeared once. The rearrangement links TRBV4-3 to TRBJ1-1; D uncertain. V lost 4 bases and J 1 base, leaving 7 bases between the germline ends. Per the germline V gene, CDR1 is LGHNA and CDR2 is YSLEER. The CDR3 runs to 13 residues. CDR3 region: CASSPGWNTEAFF. CDR3 DNA: TGCGCCAGCAGCCCCGGGTGGAACACTGAAGCTTTCTTT.

This clone was detected once. This chain uses TRBV6-6 with TRBJ1-2, with 10 bases lining up with TRBD1. The CDR3 runs 14 residues. V shed 5 bases and J 8 bases; nucleotides not matched to a gene: 8. The germline CDR1 and CDR2 sequences are MNHNY and SVGAGI (reference sequence). CDR3 coding DNA: TGTGCCAGCAGTCAAAGACAGGGGGCGGACGGCTACACCTTC. Its translation: CASSQRQGADGYTF.

The chain has TRBV6-5 and TRBJ1-1; maybe TRBD1 (6 bases). Germline CDR1 reads MNHEY; CDR2 reads SVGAGI. Trimming shortened V by 0 bases and J by 8 bases, and 10 bases separated the two germline ends. CDR3 length: 13 amino acids. Written as DNA, the CDR3 is TGTGCCAGCAGTTACTCGGACAGCCGAGAAGCTTTCTTT. Translating it yields CASSYSDSREAFF.

The DNA of the CDR3 is TGCAGCGTTGAAGTGACAGGGGCAGGCTATGGCTACACCTTC. Translated: CSVEVTGAGYGYTF. The chain couples TRBV29-1 to TRBJ1-2; TRBD1 matches 8 bases. The V gene's germline CDR1 is SQVTM and CDR2 ANQGSEA. The CDR3 covers 14 residues. The ends lost 1 base at V and 4 bases at J; junction bases unmatched: 5.

Of note for this clone: The CDR3 carries no conserved terminal phenylalanine or tryptophan, so it likely arises from a read error. The DNA is left out, because the CDR3 cannot be placed on it with certainty; the CDR3 is given as TCRdb lists it. The V gene is TRBV29-1, the J gene TRBJ1-2; the table assigns TRBD1, which was not confirmed against the DNA. In germline, CDR1 is SQVTM, CDR2 ANQGSEA. 12 amino acids form the CDR3, both terminal residues included. CDR3 sequence: CSVKLTGGTLVV.

The gene calls are TRBV7-7 and TRBJ2-2; D might be TRBD2 (5 bases). This CDR3 is 13 amino acids long. Germline assignment: CDR1 SSHAT and CDR2 FNYEAQ (reference sequence). Trimming left V 5 bases short and J 4 bases short, with 8 bases between. CDR3 DNA sequence: TGTGCCAGCAGCCCCGGGATCACCGGGGAGCTGTTTTTT. Translating it yields CASSPGITGELFF.

The genes are TRBV19 and TRBJ1-5; TRBD1 agrees at 10 bases. The trim removed 4 bases at V and 9 bases at J, leaving 9 bases unmatched. Germline V gene sequence: CDR1 LNHDA, CDR2 SQIVND (reference sequence). There are 15 residues in the CDR3. The chain's CDR3 is CASSTGQGIPWPQHF. CDR3 sequence (DNA): TGTGCCAGTAGTACGGGACAGGGGATTCCGTGGCCCCAGCATTTT. The complete variable domain, with remaining parts taken from reference TRBV19 and TRBJ1-5, reads DGGITQSPKYLFRKEGQNVTLSCEQNLNHDAMYWYRQDPGQGLRLIYYSQIVNDFQKGDIAEGYSVSREKKESFPLTVTSAQKNPTAFYLCASSTGQGIPWPQHFGDGTRLSIL.